The following is a TCR beta chain sequence with its context. The antigen this receptor binds is unknown. A read error may be the cause here, since a much bigger clone is one base away. Reads for this sample came from an Illumina HiSeq 2500. TCR beta libraries were prepared by quantitative 5'-RACE with molecular barcodes. Under the source paper's analysis protocol: Disease-linked TCR variants were identified with a new computational method built on a probabilistic model of VDJ rearrangement. TCRdb trimmed public reads at Q25 via fastp, called clones via MiXCR and kept in-frame beta chains. Each entry merges the rows of one CDR3 protein and shows their most common DNA and genes. These V and J calls derive from TCRdb rather than the authors' analysis. For this sample there are some 250,000 distinct CDR3 sequences; roughly a quarter appear just once. In total, the top ten clones hold approximately 0.61% of the sample.

This sample was included in a study of CD8 T cells in ankylosing spondylitis (dated by TCRdb to about 2017). Regarding the complete study: T cell receptor beta repertoires were profiled in healthy donors and ankylosing spondylitis patients so that disease-linked TCR variants could be found. In total, the full study cohort was made up of about 99 healthy donors and 25 ankylosing spondylitis patients. Peripheral blood samples were taken, and synovial fluid was additionally collected from ankylosing spondylitis patients. Paper-wide results and their limitations: Blood from ankylosing spondylitis patients appeared to be characterized by a TCR beta motif composed of roughly eight highly homologous amino acid variants. According to the report, matched synovial fluid samples from ankylosing spondylitis patients were significantly enriched for the disease-linked clones. Some of the motif variants had been reported before in the synovial fluid and blood of reactive arthritis patients, a finding that suggests common disease-initiation mechanisms. A CD8+ phenotype was shown by the disease-linked clones, which were found at relatively low frequencies in peripheral blood.

Sequenced input: blood, either unsorted or a sorted T cell fraction (not recorded which). The sequence came from a male donor with ankylosing spondylitis or in good health (not recorded which).

The DNA sequence is given as TGTGCCAGCAGCCGCTCCTATAATTCACCCCTCCACTTT. Its translation reads: CASSRSYNSPLHF. The sequence is built from TRBV6-1 and TRBJ1-6, with the D gene not confidently named. CDR1 MNHNS and CDR2 SASEGT were looked up in the germline V gene. Spanning cysteine to phenylalanine, the CDR3 consists of 13 amino acids. The entry retains the CDR3 DNA only, 39 bases that are in frame from base 1. Trimming at the junction amounts to 6 bases on V and 0 bases on J, and the germline ends lie 3 bases apart.